The entry below describes one TCR beta chain. Germline CDR1 MRHNA, CDR2 SNTAGT. V shed 5 bases and J 4 bases; nucleotides not matched to a gene: 12. CDR3 size: 17 residues. The data are from a study of blood T cell repertoires in COVID-19. Clones were read by immunoSEQ multiplex PCR, and TCRdb kept only the in-frame ones, dropping some. The sample holds roughly 60,000 clones, 75% to 90% seen once. The receptor comes from a human donor with acute or convalescent COVID-19. The donor label of this sample is uncertain. The rearrangement joins TRBV6-4 to TRBJ2-3, with 10 nucleotides matching TRBD2. Sequencing was done on a sample of peripheral blood. This chain's CDR3 is CASSPSVSGRAPDTQYF. CDR3 coding DNA: TGTGCCAGCAGTCCTTCCGTCAGCGGGAGGGCCCCAGATACGCAGTATTTT.